The source of this T cell receptor (beta chain) is a study of human T cells and chemical hapten exposure. Overall study context: Patch tests of 0.01% DPC on the upper back were read at 6 days. Study-wide points: The study found that DPC sensitization did not change TCRs above 1 in 1000 frequency. With alopecia, donors may have immune responses unlike healthy people's.

A single record per CDR3 protein comes from TCRdb applying MiXCR to the RACE reads. Of nearly 110,000 distinct CDR3 sequences listed, 9% to 15% were seen once; the top ten hold over 1.5%. As for this clonotype: Its target is not known.

V lost 6 bases, J lost 3 bases, and 24 bases lay in between. Per the germline V gene, CDR1 is DFQATT and CDR2 is SNEGSKA (reference sequence). The CDR3 contains 17 residues. Time point meaning: pre-sensitization, week 0. Treatment here: therapeutic diphenylcyclopropenone sensitization with weekly scalp DPC. The chain has TRBV20-1 and TRBJ1-5, with D perhaps TRBD1 (5 bases). The receptor's source is a woman in her 50s with alopecia areata. Some clones in this sample may be carry-over from other donors' samples. The source material was whole blood, sampled in connection with sensitization to the hapten diphenylcyclopropenone (DPC). The CDR3 DNA follows: TGCAGTGCGGACCGAGGCAGGGAAGCCTATGACAATCAGCCCCAGCATTTT. This codes for CSADRGREAYDNQPQHF.